This entry describes one TCR beta chain. Its matching antigen is unknown. A second PCR of 7 to 11 cycles used a sample-barcoded 5' primer and a J-beta primer mix. TCRdb fed the 5' RACE reads into MiXCR, producing one record per CDR3 protein. The table includes around 1.7 million distinct CDR3 sequences, about 30% detected once. V trimming: 5 bases; J trimming: 7 bases; junction bases outside the gene matches: 11. The CDR3 covers 15 residues. Germline V CDR1 and CDR2: SGHTA, FQGNSA. The data belong to a study of blood T cells in healthy people across ages. The study's findings and limits: The study found TCR beta diversity correlated strongly with naive T cell percentage.

Each sample gave at least 7 million isolated PBMCs. This clonotype was sampled from a woman under 40 in good health. Input material: blood. V and J are TRBV7-2 and TRBJ2-1, with 7 bases matching TRBD1. The CDR3 loop is CTSSTVQGIWNEQFF. In DNA form, the CDR3 reads TGTACCAGCAGCACCGTACAGGGGATTTGGAATGAGCAGTTCTTC.